The clone carrying this T cell receptor beta chain was detected ten times or more. The antigen is not known. The data originate from a study of T cells in Graves' hyperthyroidism and ophthalmopathy. It was RNA transcripts that yielded the amplified TCR beta CDR3 regions. The TCR CDR3 was amplified in a first-round RT-PCR using the HTBI primer set. TCRdb used MiXCR to reprocess the multiplex PCR reads, holding one entry per CDR3 protein. This table holds approximately 330,000 distinct CDR3 sequences, approximately 13% found once. Disease lasting under 3 months, a NOSPECS grade of at least 4, and a Clinical Activity Score of at least 3 were features of the ophthalmopathy patients. Patients showing uncontrolled infection, other autoimmune disease, pregnancy or lactation were ineligible. Germline-derived CDR1 and CDR2 are MNHNS and SASEGT. Between the trimmed V and J ends, which lost 8 bases and 6 bases, there was a span of 15 bases. The CDR3 extends over 13 amino acids.

Findings and limits, study-wide: Peripheral blood also featured most of the thyroid clonotypes expanded above 0.001.

This sequence originates from a woman aged 35 to 49 with Graves' ophthalmopathy. The sequenced sample consisted of blood. V gene TRBV6-1 combines with J gene TRBJ2-3; unclear D gene. CDR3 nucleotide sequence: TGTGCCAGCGCTCCGCGGACCAGGGATACGCAGTATTTT. It specifies CASAPRTRDTQYF.